Below are 11 T cell receptor beta chains sequenced from a single sample in a study of PD-1 blockade in classical Hodgkin lymphoma. The patients all showed relapse after autologous stem cell transplantation, while their brentuximab vedotin exposure varied. Profiled with immunoSEQ multiplex PCR; TCRdb holds only in-frame clones, not every one. The sample yields about 85,000 clones, approximately 91% seen once. This sample comprised peripheral blood mononuclear cells (PBMCs), obtained before the second cycle of nivolumab. The receptors stem from a human donor with classical Hodgkin lymphoma.

The chain links TRBV5-1 to TRBJ2-3; 7 nucleotides match TRBD2. From germline, CDR1 is SGHRS and CDR2 YFSETQ. The CDR3 has 14 amino acids. V lost 3 bases and J lost 3; bases outside the gene matches: 4. The CDR3: CASSSGLETDTQYF. For the CDR3, the DNA is TGCGCCAGCAGCTCTGGACTAGAGACAGATACGCAGTATTTT.

The gene calls are TRBV5-6 and TRBJ2-5, with D hard to call. This CDR3 contains 16 residues. The V end lost 3 bases, the J end lost 2 bases, and 17 bases lay between the germline ends. Germline V gene lookup returns CDR1 SGHDT and CDR2 YYEEEE. The CDR3 loop reads CASSSPLGRRQETQYF. DNA for the CDR3: TGTGCCAGCAGCTCCCCGTTGGGCCGCCGGCAAGAGACCCAGTACTTC.

V gene TRBV27 combines with J gene TRBJ1-2; 7 bases map to TRBD1. The J segment lost 0 bases and the V segment lost 1 base, leaving 11 bases of the junction unmatched. Germline-derived CDR1 and CDR2 are MNHEY and SMNVEV (reference sequence). This CDR3 has 18 amino acids. The CDR3 here is CASSLWGTDGYANYGYTF. CDR3 nucleotides: TGTGCCAGCAGTTTATGGGGGACAGATGGATACGCTAACTATGGCTACACCTTC.

V gene TRBV28 combines with J gene TRBJ2-1; 8 bases match TRBD2. CDR3 length: 19 amino acids. The V and J ends lost 7 bases and 6 bases, in that order; junction bases with no gene match: 23. Looked up from germline, CDR1 is MDHEN and CDR2 is SYDVKM. The CDR3 nucleotides read TGTGCCAGCAACGCCCCCGGTTCGTGGAGGCGGGAGGACCGCAATGAGCAGTTCTTC. Residues: CASNAPGSWRREDRNEQFF.

The sample holds one count of this clone. This sequence joins TRBV7-2 and TRBJ2-7, with 9 bases matching TRBD2. The germline V gene has CDR1 SGHTA and CDR2 FQGNSA. J was trimmed by 4 bases and V by 1 base; bases with no gene match: 5. This CDR3 spans 15 amino acids. The CDR3 is CASSLGSSGTYEQYF. The CDR3 DNA reads as TGTGCCAGCAGCTTAGGGTCTAGCGGGACTTACGAGCAGTACTTC.

J is TRBJ1-4 and V is TRBV6-5; D is possibly TRBD1 (5 bases). CDR1 and CDR2 from the germline V gene are MNHEY and SVGAGI. The CDR3 is 16 residues long. V lost 2 bases and J lost 4, with 14 bases in between. The CDR3 DNA reads as TGTGCCAGCAGTTACGAAGCATGGGGGAATAATGAAAAACTGTTTTTT. Its protein is CASSYEAWGNNEKLFF.

The chain couples TRBV19 to TRBJ2-2; 10 bases align to TRBD2. V shed 8 bases and J 5 bases; nucleotides not matched to a gene: 5. CDR1 and CDR2 from the germline V gene are LNHDA and SQIVND (reference sequence). The CDR3 is 14 residues long. The CDR3 protein is CASDSGLATGELFF. CDR3 DNA: TGTGCCAGTGACTCGGGACTAGCGACCGGGGAGCTGTTTTTT.

The chain is built from TRBV30 and TRBJ2-1; 9 nucleotides line up with TRBD2. The CDR3 extends over 14 amino acids. CDR1 is GTSNPN, CDR2 SVGIG, per germline (reference sequence). Trimming at V came to 2 bases and at J to 5 bases, leaving 4 bases not matched to a gene. The DNA of the CDR3 is TGTGCCTGGAGTCGACTAGCGGTGAACAATGAGCAGTTCTTC. It encodes CAWSRLAVNNEQFF.

In its sample, this clone was seen once. The chain carries TRBV25-1 and TRBJ2-3, with 9 positions matching TRBD2. The CDR3 has 14 residues. V gave up 9 bases and J gave up 1 base; unmatched junction bases: 5. Germline CDR1 reads MGHDK; CDR2 reads SYGVNS. The CDR3 DNA reads as TGTGCCAGTTCTAGCGGGACAGGCACAGATACGCAGTATTTT. This translates into CASSSGTGTDTQYF.

This chain joins TRBV18 and TRBJ2-5; unclear D gene. V lost 0 bases and J 2 bases, leaving 13 bases between the germline ends. The CDR3 is made up of 16 amino acids. CDR1 and CDR2 from the germline V gene are KGHSH and LQKENI. The CDR3 sequence: CASSPPRPGSQETQYF. CDR3 DNA sequence: TGTGCCAGCTCACCACCCCGCCCTGGGTCGCAAGAGACCCAGTACTTC.

The chain recombines TRBV6-4 with TRBJ1-3, with D maybe TRBD1 (6 bases). Germline CDR1 and CDR2: MRHNA and SNTAGT. The CDR3 totals 17 residues. The V end lost 7 bases, the J end lost 4 bases, and 23 bases lay between the germline ends. The CDR3 loop reads CASTCYRAVCYGNTIYF. The CDR3 DNA is TGTGCCAGCACTTGTTACAGGGCCGTATGCTACGGAAACACCATATATTTT.